The TCR beta chain under discussion was sequenced for a study of blood T cell repertoires in COVID-19. Overall study: Sites in the United States, Italy and Spain provided acute and convalescent COVID-19 samples. Sample material is recorded as cDNA or gDNA derived from T cells, B-cell-depleted T cells, or PBMCs.

Original handling: Amplification with reference gene primers provided the estimates of nucleated cell counts. Using immunoSEQ multiplex PCR, the repertoire was profiled, and TCRdb retains in-frame clones only, with some absent. D and trimming were read from the DNA, whereas the V and J calls and clone size are those reported in that table. The sample has around 190,000 clones; around three quarters are singletons. Source material: peripheral blood. This receptor was taken from a man aged 65-85 years with active or convalescent COVID-19.

CDR3 in amino acids: CAWEVGGGYEQYF. In DNA, the CDR3 is TGTGCCTGGGAGGTGGGGGGTGGCTACGAGCAGTACTTC. V usage is TRBV30 and J usage is TRBJ2-7; tentatively, D is TRBD2 (6 bases). The germline V and J ends were trimmed by 5 bases and 3 bases, with 14 bases remaining between them. Germline CDR1 GTSNPN, CDR2 SVGIG (reference sequence). There are 13 residues in the CDR3. The full variable domain, rest sourced from reference TRBV30 and TRBJ2-7, is SQTIHQWPATLVQPVGSPLSLECTVEGTSNPNLYWYRQAAGRGLQLLFYSVGIGQISSEVPQNLSASRPQDRQFILSSKKLLLSDSGFYLCAWEVGGGYEQYFGPGTRLTVT.